This T cell receptor beta chain derives from a study of shared clonotypes between healthy human individuals. Study-level information: For every donor, three CD4 naive, three CD4 memory, two CD8 naive and one CD8 memory plates were used. Study-wide points: With several donors compared, around 5.4% of naive CD4 clonotypes were shared.

The CDR3 covers 15 residues. The germline CDR1 and CDR2 sequences are SGHTA and FQGNSA. J lost 2 bases, V lost 1 base, and 5 bases had no gene match. Regarding this clone: The antigen remains unidentified.

The naive CD8 fraction comprised CD45RO-negative cells positively selected for CCR7 and excluded terminally differentiated effector memory CD45RA+ cells. Measured with immunoSEQ multiplex PCR; TCRdb has only the in-frame clones, and not every one. This sample carries 550,000 to 600,000 clones, roughly 98% of them seen once, and the ten largest clones take 0.3%. The sequence was obtained from a man aged 25 to 40 in good health. The chain is built from TRBV7-2 and TRBJ2-7, with 7 positions matching TRBD2. The specimen sequenced was naive CD8+ T cells sorted from blood. CDR3 sequence reads: CASSLGPSGTYEQYF. DNA of the CDR3: TGTGCCAGCAGCTTAGGGCCTAGCGGCACCTACGAGCAGTACTTC.